This is a list of T cell receptor beta chains from one sample in a study of beta chain features in type 1 diabetes. The assay was immunoSEQ multiplex PCR, and TCRdb's table has in-frame clones only and misses some. The table has 280,000 or so clones, approximately 15% seen once. Material for sequencing was naive CD4+ T cells from blood. These receptors all come from a man aged 18 to 30 with type 1 diabetes. Both conserved end residues are part of each CDR3. The order of the fields is V gene, D gene, clone size, J gene, CDR3 protein, CDR3 DNA. A D gene is named only where the DNA matches it firmly. Rows may omit the clone size; those that give it use once, few, many or a size class.

>TRBV4-1|NA|NA|TRBJ2-5
CASRSVGQTLQETQYF
TGCGCCAGCAGAAGTGTAGGACAGACTCTTCAAGAGACCCAGTACTTC
>TRBV5-1|NA|few|TRBJ2-7
CASSVTGFTYEQYF
TGCGCCAGCAGCGTGACAGGTTTCACCTACGAGCAGTACTTC
>TRBV7-2|TRBD1|NA|TRBJ2-7
CASSFPQGSYEQYF
TGTGCCAGCAGCTTCCCACAGGGGTCCTACGAGCAGTACTTC
>TRBV4-3|TRBD2|NA|TRBJ2-1
CASSQDPPGGYNEQFF
TGCGCCAGCAGCCAAGATCCGCCGGGGGGCTACAATGAGCAGTTCTTC
>TRBV10-3|TRBD2|few|TRBJ2-3
CATAGLAGTDTQYF
TGTGCCACCGCCGGACTAGCGGGCACAGATACGCAGTATTTT
>TRBV7-9|TRBD1|few|TRBJ2-6
CASSRDRAGANVLTF
TGTGCCAGCAGCAGAGACAGGGCCGGGGCCAACGTCCTGACTTTC
>TRBV7-9|NA|few|TRBJ1-1
CASSLARQNTEAFF
TGTGCCAGCAGCTTAGCGCGGCAGAACACTGAAGCTTTCTTT
>TRBV4-3|NA|few|TRBJ2-2
CASSQEYGGPDTGELFF
TGCGCCAGCAGCCAAGAGTACGGGGGGCCAGACACCGGGGAGCTGTTTTTT
>TRBV19|NA|few|TRBJ2-7
CASSMGQGSPYEQYF
TGTGCCAGTAGTATGGGCCAGGGGAGTCCCTACGAGCAGTACTTC
>TRBV30|NA|few|TRBJ1-2
CAWSVGGTANYGYTF
TGTGCCTGGAGTGTTGGGGGGACGGCTAACTATGGCTACACCTTC
>TRBV30|NA|NA|TRBJ2-1
CAGGNYNEQFF
TGTGCCGGAGGCAACTACAATGAGCAGTTCTTC
>TRBV4-1|TRBD1|NA|TRBJ2-5
CASSQVGWKNRGQETQYF
TGCGCCAGCAGCCAAGTAGGCTGGAAGAACAGGGGCCAAGAGACCCAGTACTTC
>TRBV11-2|TRBD1|few|TRBJ2-7
CASSLGGPGTAPYYEQYF
TGTGCCAGCAGCTTAGGAGGGCCCGGGACAGCTCCTTACTACGAGCAGTACTTC
>TRBV7-2|TRBD2|few|TRBJ2-7
CASSLVGTSGAYEQYF
TGTGCCAGCAGCTTAGTCGGGACTAGCGGGGCCTACGAGCAGTACTTC
>TRBV5-1|TRBD2|few|TRBJ2-5
CASSLATSGGETQYF
TGCGCCAGCAGCTTGGCGACTAGCGGGGGAGAGACCCAGTACTTC
>TRBV7-2|TRBD2|few|TRBJ2-5
CASSSGGRETQYF
TGTGCCAGCAGCTCGGGGGGACGGGAGACCCAGTACTTC
>TRBV27|NA|few|TRBJ1-2
CASSSRLKRGYTF
TGTGCCAGCAGTTCCCGACTCAAGCGTGGCTACACCTTC
>TRBV18|NA|NA|TRBJ2-5
CASSTQTGTRETQYF
TGTGCCAGCTCTACCCAAACAGGGACCCGAGAGACCCAGTACTTC
>TRBV4-1|NA|NA|TRBJ1-1
CASSQRGDTEAFF
TGCGCCAGCAGCCAACGGGGAGACACTGAAGCTTTCTTT
>TRBV5-1|NA|NA|TRBJ2-1
CASSLAGVLSYNEQFF
TGCGCCAGCAGCTTGGCCGGAGTTCTCTCCTACAATGAGCAGTTCTTC
>TRBV9|TRBD1|NA|TRBJ1-4
CASSADRGEKLFF
TGTGCCAGCAGCGCCGACAGGGGTGAAAAACTGTTTTTT
>TRBV7-6|TRBD1|NA|TRBJ2-7
CASSIETGTGAYEQYF
TGTGCCAGCAGCATAGAAACCGGGACAGGGGCCTACGAGCAGTACTTC
>TRBV18|TRBD2|NA|TRBJ2-3
CASSPTRGSSDTQYF
TGTGCCAGCTCACCTACGCGGGGGTCATCAGATACGCAGTATTTT
>TRBV19|NA|few|TRBJ2-4
CASSISQGRYIQYF
TGTGCCAGTAGTATCAGTCAGGGGAGATACATTCAGTACTTC